The rows below give T cell receptor beta chains drawn from one sample of a study of blood T cell repertoires in COVID-19. The method was immunoSEQ multiplex PCR; TCRdb's version includes in-frame clones alone and lacks a portion of them. The sample consists of under 250,000 clones, over 75% of them appearing once. The sequenced sample was PBMCs or T cells enriched from blood (not recorded which). The source of these receptors is a man in his thirties or forties with acute COVID-19. Both conserved end residues are part of each CDR3. D genes are given only for firm matches. Rows may omit the clone size; those that give it use once, few, many or a size class.

v_call: TRBV2; clone_size: .; d_call: .; j_call: TRBJ1-1; cdr3_nt: TGTGCCAGCAATCAGGGCTGGGGCACTGAAGCTTTCTTT; cdr3_aa: CASNQGWGTEAFF
v_call: TRBV12-3/TRBV12-4; clone_size: .; d_call: .; j_call: TRBJ1-5; cdr3_nt: TGTGCCAGCAGTTTGACACAGAATCAGCCCCAGCATTTT; cdr3_aa: CASSLTQNQPQHF
v_call: TRBV19; clone_size: once; d_call: .; j_call: TRBJ2-3; cdr3_nt: TGTGCCAGTATCTCCGGGGCCAGAGGGGGGGATGCCACAGATACGCAGTATTTT; cdr3_aa: CASISGARGGDATDTQYF
v_call: TRBV2; clone_size: few; d_call: .; j_call: TRBJ1-4; cdr3_nt: TGTGCCAGCAACAGGCCAACTAATGAAAAACTGTTTTTT; cdr3_aa: CASNRPTNEKLFF
v_call: TRBV3-1/TRBV3-2; clone_size: once; d_call: .; j_call: TRBJ1-2; cdr3_nt: TGTGCCAGCAGCATACAGGGTGTTGGCTACACCTTC; cdr3_aa: CASSIQGVGYTF
v_call: TRBV5-4; clone_size: .; d_call: .; j_call: TRBJ2-3; cdr3_nt: TGTGCCAGCAGACGGTTACCCACAGATACGCAGTATTTT; cdr3_aa: CASRRLPTDTQYF
v_call: TRBV20-1; clone_size: .; d_call: .; j_call: TRBJ1-5; cdr3_nt: TGCAGTGCTACTGACGGGTATCAGCCCCAGCATTTT; cdr3_aa: CSATDGYQPQHF
v_call: TRBV27; clone_size: .; d_call: .; j_call: TRBJ1-2; cdr3_nt: TGTGCCAGCGTACCTTACGTCGACTCTAACTATGGCTACACCTTC; cdr3_aa: CASVPYVDSNYGYTF
v_call: TRBV11-1; clone_size: .; d_call: .; j_call: TRBJ1-1; cdr3_nt: TGTGCCAGCAGCTTACTGGGGGGTCGGGCTGAAGCTTTCTTT; cdr3_aa: CASSLLGGRAEAFF
v_call: TRBV18; clone_size: .; d_call: TRBD1; j_call: TRBJ1-4; cdr3_nt: TGTGCCAGCTCGCGACCGGGACAGGGAGATGAAAAACTGTTTTTT; cdr3_aa: CASSRPGQGDEKLFF
v_call: TRBV27; clone_size: few; d_call: TRBD1; j_call: TRBJ1-1; cdr3_nt: TGTGCCAGCAGTTTCTTTCGGGCAGGGGGCGAGGGAACTGAAGCTTTCTTT; cdr3_aa: CASSFFRAGGEGTEAFF
v_call: TRBV6-5; clone_size: .; d_call: TRBD1; j_call: TRBJ1-1; cdr3_nt: TGTGCCAGCACCAGACAGGGGATTGGGACTGAAGCTTTCTTT; cdr3_aa: CASTRQGIGTEAFF
v_call: TRBV20-1; clone_size: few; d_call: .; j_call: TRBJ1-2; cdr3_nt: TGCAGTGCTAGTTCGGGTGGGGGCTACACCTTC; cdr3_aa: CSASSGGGYTF
v_call: TRBV2; clone_size: .; d_call: .; j_call: TRBJ2-2; cdr3_nt: TGTGCCAGCTACCGCTCTCGGTTGGCCGGGGAGCTGTTTTTT; cdr3_aa: CASYRSRLAGELFF
v_call: TRBV7-9; clone_size: .; d_call: TRBD1; j_call: TRBJ1-4; cdr3_nt: TGTGCCAGCAGCATATCTAGGACAGGGGGTGAAAAACTGTTTTTT; cdr3_aa: CASSISRTGGEKLFF
v_call: TRBV2; clone_size: .; d_call: TRBD2; j_call: TRBJ2-1; cdr3_nt: TGTGCCAGCAGCCTCCTAGCGGGGGGGATGGATGAGCAGTTCTTC; cdr3_aa: CASSLLAGGMDEQFF
v_call: TRBV7-2; clone_size: .; d_call: .; j_call: TRBJ1-2; cdr3_nt: TGTGCCAGCAGCCCCCAAGGGACAACCCTTCGGGGCTACACCTTC; cdr3_aa: CASSPQGTTLRGYTF
v_call: TRBV9; clone_size: once; d_call: .; j_call: TRBJ2-1; cdr3_nt: TGTGCCAGCAGCGTAGGAGGGGGGGCGCAGTTCTTC; cdr3_aa: CASSVGGGAQFF
v_call: TRBV24-1; clone_size: .; d_call: TRBD1; j_call: TRBJ2-1; cdr3_nt: TGTGCCACCAGTGACCGACAGGGGGCATACAATGAGCAGTTCTTC; cdr3_aa: CATSDRQGAYNEQFF
v_call: TRBV5-1; clone_size: .; d_call: TRBD1; j_call: TRBJ1-1; cdr3_nt: TGCGCCAGCAGCGTTACAGGGGGGGATGAAGCTTTCTTT; cdr3_aa: CASSVTGGDEAFF
v_call: TRBV7-3; clone_size: .; d_call: TRBD1; j_call: TRBJ1-2; cdr3_nt: TGTGCCAGCAGCGCCACAGGGGGTGTTGGCTACACCTTC; cdr3_aa: CASSATGGVGYTF
v_call: TRBV2; clone_size: .; d_call: .; j_call: TRBJ2-2; cdr3_nt: TGTGCCAGCTCTTTAGGGGCGGAGAACACCGGGGAGCTGTTTTTT; cdr3_aa: CASSLGAENTGELFF
v_call: TRBV7-3; clone_size: .; d_call: TRBD2; j_call: TRBJ2-3; cdr3_nt: TGTGCTAGCCGGCGGGGGGCCACAGATACGCAGTATTTT; cdr3_aa: CASRRGATDTQYF
v_call: TRBV27; clone_size: .; d_call: TRBD1; j_call: TRBJ1-5; cdr3_nt: TGTGCCAGCAGTTCCAGGAACCGGGACAGAAATCAGCCCCAGCATTTT; cdr3_aa: CASSSRNRDRNQPQHF
v_call: TRBV19; clone_size: .; d_call: TRBD1; j_call: TRBJ2-5; cdr3_nt: TGTGCCAGTAGTATAGTTGGGACAGCACCAATAAGCAAACAAGAGACCCAGTACTTC; cdr3_aa: CASSIVGTAPISKQETQYF